The 27 T cell receptor beta chains in this list originate from one sample, sequenced in a study of regulatory T cells in long-lasting Graves disease. Building of the TCR beta libraries involved iRepertoire HTBI primers and Arm-PCR of CDR3 regions. Each CDR3 protein is one row after TCRdb ran MiXCR on the multiplex PCR reads. The sample lists some 490,000 distinct CDR3 sequences; more than 10% were seen once. The time point was: newly diagnosed GD, antithyroid drugs for less than 3 months. The TCR library was prepared using RNA isolated from PBMCs. The same data also contributed to another study, on T cells in Graves' hyperthyroidism and ophthalmopathy.

Sequences were derived from peripheral blood mononuclear cells (PBMCs), sampled at new diagnosis, from a patient treated with antithyroid drugs. The receptors were sampled from a woman aged 25-40 years with Graves disease.

This clonotype has ten or more counts. The V call is TRBV6-2 or TRBV6-3, the J call TRBJ1-6, with D tentatively TRBD1 (6 bases). Germline-derived CDR1 and CDR2 are MNHEY and SVGEGT. The V gene lost 2 bases and the J gene lost 8 bases, with 16 bases spanning the gap. The CDR3 extends over 16 amino acids. In DNA form, the CDR3 reads TGTGCCAGCAGTTACAAGTCCCAGGGGTTGGATTCACCCCTCCACTTT. This encodes CASSYKSQGLDSPLHF.

This clonotype was counted ten times or more. CDR3 sequence: CASSPEVREQFF. CDR3 nucleotides: TGTGCCAGCAGTCCCGAGGTGAGGGAGCAGTTCTTC. The chain uses TRBV2 and TRBJ2-1, with D uncertain. V gave up 5 bases and J gave up 10 bases, with 12 bases separating them. This CDR3 comprises 12 residues. Germline-derived CDR1 and CDR2 are SNHLY and FYNNEI.

This clonotype was observed many times. V usage is TRBV7-9 and J usage is TRBJ1-4; TRBD1 aligns across 8 bases. There are 15 residues in the CDR3. Unmatched junction bases numbered 3, after V lost 1 base and J lost 5 bases. Germline-derived CDR1 and CDR2 are SEHNR and FQNEAQ (reference sequence). The CDR3: CASSLDRGTNEKLFF. CDR3 sequence (DNA): TGTGCCAGCAGCTTAGACAGGGGGACGAATGAAAAACTGTTTTTT.

This clonotype was picked up a small number of times. The chain employs TRBV7-3 and TRBJ1-2; D ambiguous. The length of the CDR3 is 14 residues. Trimming took off 3 bases at V and 8 bases at J, with 16 bases between the two ends. CDR1 is SGHTA, CDR2 FQGTGA, per germline. In DNA form, the CDR3 reads TGTGCCAGCAGCTTTAGGTTTCAGGATGGAGGCTACACCTTC. The encoded protein is CASSFRFQDGGYTF.

This clonotype has a count of ten or more. The V call is TRBV27, the J call TRBJ1-5; D ambiguous. Looked up from germline, CDR1 is MNHEY and CDR2 is SMNVEV (reference sequence). There are 13 residues in the CDR3. The V and J ends lost 0 bases and 4 bases respectively, with 4 bases between them. This CDR3 is CASSLSMNQPQHF. The CDR3 DNA reads as TGTGCCAGCAGTTTATCGATGAATCAGCCCCAGCATTTT.

This clonotype was picked up many times. This chain links TRBV20-1 with TRBJ2-3; 10 nucleotides match TRBD1. Trimming at V came to 5 bases and at J to 2 bases, leaving 16 bases not matched to a gene. CDR3 size: 18 residues. Germline V CDR1 and CDR2: DFQATT, SNEGSKA (reference sequence). CDR3 nucleotide sequence: TGCAGTGCTTTCCCAAGCTTCCGGGACAGGGGTAACACAGATACGCAGTATTTT. Translation: CSAFPSFRDRGNTDTQYF.

In this sample, this clonotype turned up many times. The chain combines TRBV3-1 with TRBJ2-3; 9 bases fit TRBD2. Germline CDR1 reads LGHDT; CDR2 reads YNNKEL (reference sequence). Losses at the gene ends were 0 bases for V and 4 bases for J; bases not matched to a gene: 5. This CDR3 is built from 16 residues. The CDR3 protein is CASSQDLLAGADTQYF. In nucleotides, the CDR3 is TGTGCCAGCAGCCAAGATCTACTAGCGGGCGCAGATACGCAGTATTTT.

This clonotype has a count of ten or more. The V gene is TRBV27, the J gene TRBJ1-1; the D gene is possibly TRBD1 (5 bases). V was trimmed by 4 bases and J by 4 bases, leaving 13 bases between them. The CDR3 has 14 amino acids. Germline lookup yields CDR1 MNHEY and CDR2 SMNVEV (reference sequence). CDR3 residues: CASSSGGGGTEAFF. The DNA of the CDR3 is TGTGCCAGCAGTTCGGGGGGGGGAGGCACTGAAGCTTTCTTT.

The CDR3 here is CASSDSPPDTEAFF. The CDR3 DNA follows: TGTGCCAGCAGTGATAGCCCCCCCGACACTGAAGCTTTCTTT. The chain combines TRBV25-1 with TRBJ1-1; D uncertain. The CDR3 covers 14 residues. Germline values: CDR1 MGHDK, CDR2 SYGVNS. Trimming took 3 bases from V and 3 from J, leaving 11 bases between them.

This clonotype was seen many times. V is TRBV28 and J is TRBJ2-5; 7 bases fit TRBD2. Germline V CDR1 and CDR2: MDHEN, SYDVKM. Trimming removed 6 bases from V and 1 base from J; junction bases left unmatched: 11. This CDR3 has 16 amino acids. The CDR3 loop reads CASRVGGSGSQETQYF. For the CDR3, the DNA is TGTGCCAGCAGGGTGGGCGGTAGCGGGTCCCAAGAGACCCAGTACTTC.

The chain has TRBV10-3 and TRBJ2-2, with 10 bases lining up with TRBD1. The germline V gene has CDR1 ENHRY and CDR2 SYGVKD. Trimming removed 5 bases from V and 6 bases from J; junction bases left unmatched: 12. CDR3 size: 17 residues. CDR3 protein: CAISTAGTGEFAGELFF. The CDR3 bases are TGTGCCATCAGTACCGCTGGGACAGGGGAGTTTGCCGGGGAGCTGTTTTTT.

V is TRBV6-2 or TRBV6-3 and J is TRBJ2-5, with a possible D match to TRBD2 (5 bases). This CDR3 contains 12 residues. CDR1 and CDR2 from the germline V gene are MNHEY and SVGEGT. V was trimmed by 6 bases and J by 4 bases, leaving 9 bases between them. CDR3 loop: CASRPRGETQYF. CDR3 DNA: TGTGCCAGCAGACCCCGGGGAGAGACCCAGTACTTC.

This clonotype turned up a few times. Sequence at one end of the junction differs from germline and may be a read error. The chain recombines TRBV4-3 with TRBJ1-6; TRBD1 might be the D (5 bases). The CDR3 covers 18 residues. Per germline, CDR1 LGHNA and CDR2 YSLEER. DNA for the CDR3: TGCGCCAGCAGCCAAAGTGCGAGACAGAGCTCCTATGATTCACCCCTCCACTTT. Protein product: CASSQSARQSSYDSPLHF.

In its sample, this clonotype was seen a few times. This rearrangement joins TRBV19 to TRBJ1-1; D uncertain. The CDR3 spans 14 residues. Germline CDR1 and CDR2: LNHDA and SQIVND (reference sequence). Trimming pared 4 bases from V and 2 bases from J, leaving 11 bases between. The CDR3 here is CASSTGRPNTEAFF. The CDR3 nucleotides are TGTGCCAGTAGTACTGGACGGCCTAACACTGAAGCTTTCTTT.

This clonotype was counted at least ten times. The chain has TRBV19 and TRBJ1-1; D possibly corresponds to TRBD1 (6 bases). The length of the CDR3 is 17 residues. CDR1 is LNHDA and CDR2 is SQIVND in the germline V gene (reference sequence). V was cut by 0 bases and J by 0 bases, with 14 bases left in between. CDR3 residues: CASSIEGTGQLNTEAFF. CDR3 DNA sequence: TGTGCCAGTAGTATAGAGGGAACAGGGCAGTTGAACACTGAAGCTTTCTTT.

This rearrangement joins TRBV20-1 to TRBJ2-1, with 14 bases aligning to TRBD2. Per the germline V gene, CDR1 is DFQATT and CDR2 is SNEGSKA (reference sequence). This CDR3 region has 14 residues. The CDR3 bases are TGCAGCCTGACTAGCGGGAGGGCCGTAGATGAGCAGTTCTTC. Its protein product is CSLTSGRAVDEQFF.

This clonotype has ten or more counts. V and J are TRBV29-1 and TRBJ2-3, with D possibly matching TRBD2 (5 bases). Deletions cut 6 bases from V and 6 bases from J, with 16 bases between. This CDR3 is built from 13 residues. The germline V gene has CDR1 SQVTM and CDR2 ANQGSEA. The CDR3 region is CSVRAELADTQYF. CDR3 nucleotide sequence: TGCAGCGTGCGAGCGGAGCTTGCCGATACGCAGTATTTT.

V and J are TRBV20-1 and TRBJ2-5; 9 nucleotides match TRBD2. This CDR3 comprises 14 residues. CDR1 is DFQATT and CDR2 is SNEGSKA in the germline V gene (reference sequence). With 3 bases clipped from V and 7 bases from J, the junction kept 9 bases outside the gene matches. CDR3 protein: CSARVIAGVVTQYF. The CDR3 DNA reads as TGCAGTGCTAGGGTAATAGCGGGAGTTGTGACCCAGTACTTC.

The table lists this clonotype with many counts. Since no conserved phenylalanine or tryptophan closes the CDR3, a read error is the likely cause. This sequence joins TRBV2 and TRBJ1-6, with D maybe TRBD1 (5 bases). The germline V gene encodes CDR1 SNHLY and CDR2 FYNNEI. The V gene lost 6 bases and the J gene lost 7 bases, with 22 bases spanning the gap. The CDR3 loop spans 17 amino acids. CDR3 in DNA: TGTGCCAGCAGACGACAGAGGTCGTTTGGCGGGAATTCACCCCTCCACCTT. This gives the protein CASRRQRSFGGNSPLHL.

This clonotype occurred many times. This chain links TRBV18 with TRBJ1-1, with 7 bases lining up with TRBD1. The CDR3 extends over 15 amino acids. Germline lookup yields CDR1 KGHSH and CDR2 LQKENI. Unmatched junction bases numbered 16, after V lost 4 bases and J lost 11 bases. CDR3 nucleotide sequence: TGTGCCAGCTCACGTACATCCGGGACAGACCGTTCGGCTTTCTTT. Encoded protein: CASSRTSGTDRSAFF.

There are many counts of this clonotype. The chain recombines TRBV7-2 with TRBJ2-1, with 12 bases identical to TRBD2. In germline, CDR1 is SGHTA, CDR2 FQGNSA. The CDR3 totals 17 residues. The J segment lost 0 bases and the V segment lost 5 bases, leaving 5 bases of the junction unmatched. The CDR3 DNA follows: TGTGCCAGCAGCCGGAGGACTAGCGGGATCTCCTACAATGAGCAGTTCTTC. Protein product: CASSRRTSGISYNEQFF.

This clonotype showed up just a few times. This may stem from a read error, because a much larger clone lies one nucleotide away. The J gene is TRBJ1-5, the V gene TRBV2; D is undetermined. The CDR3 covers 12 residues. Trimming removed 4 bases at V and 6 bases at J, with 7 bases between. Germline CDR1 and CDR2: SNHLY and FYNNEI. For the CDR3, the DNA is TGTGCCAGCAGTGTAGCGCCTCAGCCCCAGCATTTT. Its translation is CASSVAPQPQHF.

This clonotype occurred many times. V usage is TRBV11-2 and J usage is TRBJ2-7; 8 bases fit TRBD1. The V and J ends lost 5 bases and 6 bases, in that order; junction bases with no gene match: 15. This CDR3 contains 16 residues. Germline CDR1 reads SGHAT; CDR2 reads FQNNGV. CDR3 region: CASSPWPGQALREQYF. The DNA of the CDR3 is TGTGCCAGCAGCCCATGGCCGGGACAGGCACTCCGCGAGCAGTACTTC.

A remark on this clonotype: This may be a read error, as it is one base from a much larger clone. The V and J genes are TRBV28 and TRBJ1-2, with D maybe TRBD1 (6 bases). The germline gives CDR1 MDHEN, CDR2 SYDVKM. CDR3 length equals 12 residues. CDR3 sequence reads: CASSSRTVVYAF. The CDR3 DNA reads as TGTGCCAGCAGTTCCCGGACAGTAGTTTACGCCTTC.

In this sample, this clonotype turned up many times. The chain uses TRBV2 and TRBJ1-4, with 8 nucleotides matching TRBD1. This CDR3 comprises 15 residues. V trimming: 5 bases; J trimming: 4 bases; junction bases outside the gene matches: 6. The V gene's germline CDR1 is SNHLY and CDR2 FYNNEI. The CDR3 protein is CASSQTGGLNEKLFF. DNA for the CDR3: TGTGCCAGCAGTCAAACAGGGGGTCTTAATGAAAAACTGTTTTTT.

A word on this clonotype: A much larger clonotype is one base distant, so this may be a read error. The gene calls are TRBV24-1 and TRBJ2-1; D uncertain. V dropped 2 bases and J dropped 5 bases, with 0 bases sitting between them. Germline-derived CDR1 and CDR2 are KGHDR and SFDVKD. This CDR3 is 11 amino acids long. The CDR3 DNA follows: TGTGCCACCAGTGATTACAATGAGCAGTTCTTC. It codes for CATSDYNEQFF.

This clonotype was seen ten or more times. This sequence joins TRBV30 and TRBJ2-1; TRBD1 matches at 10 bases. After removal of 3 bases from V and 9 bases from J, the junction contained 8 bases not matched to a gene. This CDR3 contains 14 residues. Germline CDR1 and CDR2: GTSNPN and SVGIG (reference sequence). CDR3 sequence (DNA): TGTGCCTGGAGCTCGGGACAGGGGTGGCGTGAGCAGTTCTTC. Protein product: CAWSSGQGWREQFF.